This TCR beta chain was recovered during a study of CD8 T cells in ankylosing spondylitis (dated by TCRdb to about 2017). Regarding the complete study: T cell receptor beta repertoires were profiled in healthy donors and ankylosing spondylitis patients so that disease-linked TCR variants could be found. Samples of peripheral blood were taken, and for ankylosing spondylitis patients, synovial fluid was collected as well. In total, the full study cohort was made up of about 99 healthy donors and about two dozen ankylosing spondylitis patients. Overall study results and their limits: A TCR beta motif of 7 or 8 highly homologous amino acid variants appeared characteristic of blood from ankylosing spondylitis patients. According to the report, matched synovial fluid samples from ankylosing spondylitis patients were significantly enriched for the disease-linked clones. Some motif variants had previously been reported in the synovial fluid and blood of reactive arthritis patients, which suggests shared mechanisms of disease initiation. The disease-linked clones had a CD8+ phenotype and were found at relatively low frequencies in peripheral blood.

This clonotype was seen a few times. Its cognate antigen has yet to be identified. Base qualities are not at hand, and no much larger clone is one base apart. The CDR3 numbers 14 residues from cysteine through phenylalanine. Only the CDR3 portion is preserved as DNA: 42 bases, with reading frame beginning at the first base. Via the germline V gene, CDR1 is SGHRS and CDR2 YFSETQ. Germline trimming amounts to 6 bases on V and 6 bases on J, with 6 as the count of junction bases outside the gene matches. Sequencing took place on an Illumina HiSeq 2500. Quantitative 5'-RACE with molecular barcodes was the method used to prepare the TCR beta libraries. Processing in the source paper ran as follows. Disease-linked TCR variants were identified with a new computational method built on a probabilistic model of VDJ rearrangement. Using fastp trimming at Q25 and MiXCR clonotype assembly, TCRdb reanalyzed the public sequencing data and kept in-frame beta chains. Merged by CDR3 protein, the rows form single entries marked with the most common genes and DNA. TCRdb, rather than the study authors, made the V and J calls. The sample data list hundreds of thousands of distinct CDR3 sequences, and approximately 26% of these were observed just once. The ten largest make up approximately 1% of the sample.

The TCR sequence derives from a male donor with ankylosing spondylitis. In this chain, TRBV5-1 is recombined with TRBJ1-6; 7 bases in the junction line up with TRBD1. Material: blood, either unsorted or a sorted T cell fraction (not recorded which). This receptor carries the CDR3 CASTLGQSNSPLHF. DNA sequence: TGCGCCAGCACATTGGGACAGAGTAATTCACCCCTCCACTTT.